The rows below give T cell receptor beta chains drawn from one sample of a study of CD8+ T cells in alopecia areata. TCRdb's table, derived via immunoSEQ multiplex PCR, lists solely in-frame clones and lacks some. This sample yields 150,000 to 200,000 clones, of which about 63% are seen a single time; 14% to 15% belongs to the top ten. This specimen was CD4+ T cells sorted from blood, taken at week 0. All receptors come from a human donor with alopecia areata. Both conserved end residues are part of each CDR3. Fields, in order: D gene, clone size, V gene, J gene, CDR3 protein, CDR3 DNA. The D gene is left open where the match is weak. Rows give clone size only sometimes, using once, few, many, or a class for an expanded clone.

-	-	TRBV12-1	TRBJ2-1	CASSSLGQGECNEQFF	TGTGCCAGCAGCTCCCTGGGACAGGGGGAGTGCAATGAGCAGTTCTTC
-	-	TRBV27	TRBJ1-1	CASSPTWGRGNTEAFF	TGTGCCAGCAGCCCTACGTGGGGGCGCGGGAACACTGAAGCTTTCTTT
-	few	TRBV11-3	TRBJ1-6	CASSLDDRRSPLHF	TGTGCCAGCAGCTTAGATGACCGACGCTCACCCCTCCACTTT
-	-	TRBV27	TRBJ2-3	CASSRDRMRSTDTQYF	TGTGCCAGCAGTCGAGACAGGATGCGGAGCACAGATACGCAGTATTTT
-	-	TRBV5-7	TRBJ1-1	CASSLQEQGRDTEAFF	TGTGCCAGCAGCTTGCAGGAACAGGGTCGGGACACTGAAGCTTTCTTT
TRBD1	-	TRBV6-5	TRBJ2-7	CASSPSTPGTGFSF	TGTGCCAGCAGTCCGAGTACCCCCGGGACAGGGTTCTCTTTC
-	-	TRBV29-1	TRBJ1-5	CSVGQGIGNQPQHF	TGCAGCGTTGGGCAGGGGATTGGCAATCAGCCCCAGCATTTT
-	-	TRBV5-6	TRBJ2-7	CASSSDGSYEQYF	TGTGCCAGCAGCTCGGACGGCAGCTACGAGCAGTACTTC
-	-	TRBV29-1	TRBJ1-2	CSVAGGFGYGYTF	TGCAGCGTTGCGGGGGGATTCGGCTATGGCTACACCTTC
TRBD1	-	TRBV4-1	TRBJ1-1	CASSIGTADIGEAFF	TGCGCCAGCAGTATAGGGACAGCCGACATCGGGGAAGCTTTCTTT
-	-	TRBV5-1	TRBJ2-1	CASVYGGSSYNEQFF	TGCGCCAGCGTTTACGGGGGAAGCTCCTACAATGAGCAGTTCTTC
-	-	TRBV7-2	TRBJ2-5	CASSLEGQTQYF	TGTGCCAGCAGCTTAGAAGGGCAGACCCAGTACTTC
-	-	TRBV2	TRBJ2-2	CASSALGGPGELFF	TGTGCCAGCAGTGCCCTGGGGGGGCCCGGGGAGCTGTTTTTT
TRBD2	-	TRBV6-4	TRBJ2-5	CASTRSGNQYF	TGTGCCAGCACCCGGAGCGGGAACCAGTACTTC
TRBD1	once	TRBV7-3	TRBJ2-7	CASSLSGTGGNEQYF	TGTGCCAGCAGCTTATCCGGGACAGGGGGCAACGAGCAGTACTTC
-	-	TRBV30	TRBJ2-5	CAWERQGLQETQYF	TGTGCCTGGGAACGACAGGGACTCCAAGAGACCCAGTACTTC
-	few	TRBV7-2	TRBJ1-5	CASSLVSRQSNQPQHF	TGTGCCAGCAGCTTAGTTTCACGTCAATCCAATCAGCCCCAGCATTTT
TRBD2	few	TRBV7-7	TRBJ2-1	CASSAKGLAGEQFF	TGTGCCAGCAGCGCCAAAGGACTAGCGGGGGAGCAGTTCTTC